What follows are 16 T cell receptor beta chains derived from one specimen sequenced in a study of T cells in Graves' hyperthyroidism and ophthalmopathy. Amplification of TCR beta CDR3 regions was performed using RNA transcripts as template. A set of HTBI primers served as the primers for a first-round RT-PCR of the TCR CDR3. One entry per CDR3 protein results from TCRdb running MiXCR on the multiplex PCR reads. The sample has roughly 750,000 distinct CDR3 sequences; roughly 15% are singletons. Sample: blood. These receptors were obtained from a man aged 18 to 35 with Graves' hyperthyroidism.

The V call is TRBV5-5, the J call TRBJ2-7; tentatively, D is TRBD2 (7 bases). Germline loops: CDR1 SGHKS, CDR2 YYEKEE (reference sequence). Trimming took off 3 bases at V and 3 bases at J, with 16 bases between the two ends. This CDR3 has 15 residues. CDR3 loop: CASSWGGHGDYEQYF. CDR3 DNA: TGTGCCAGCAGCTGGGGGGGGCACGGGGACTACGAGCAGTACTTC.

The rearrangement joins TRBV30 to TRBJ1-6; D uncertain. Germline values: CDR1 GTSNPN, CDR2 SVGIG (reference sequence). The germline V and J ends were trimmed by 1 base and 11 bases, with 12 bases remaining between them. The CDR3 runs to 13 residues. The CDR3 spells CAWSGTSGPPLHF. CDR3 nucleotide sequence: TGTGCCTGGAGTGGGACTTCGGGCCCACCCCTCCACTTT.

This clonotype was counted a few times. The rearrangement joins TRBV4-3 to TRBJ2-1; TRBD2 agrees at 9 bases. The CDR3 covers 15 residues. The germline gives CDR1 LGHNA, CDR2 YSLEER. V lost 4 bases, J lost 4 bases, and 5 bases stayed unmatched. DNA for the CDR3: TGCGCCAGCAGCCTCCGGACTAGCGAATACAATGAGCAGTTCTTC. Amino acids: CASSLRTSEYNEQFF.

On this clonotype itself: This sequence may be a read error, since a much larger clone differs from it by one base. The rearrangement links TRBV11-2 to TRBJ2-1; no clear D. The tail of the sequence fits TRBJ2-7 better, so the J call may be wrong. The CDR3 sequence is 12 residues long. Germline CDR1 and CDR2: SGHAT and FQNNGV. The CDR3 bases are TGTGCCAGCAGCACCCGCAAAAATGAGCAGTACTTC. Its protein is CASSTRKNEQYF.

This clonotype was seen a few times. The V call is TRBV30, the J call TRBJ1-2, with 11 bases aligning to TRBD1. Losses at the gene ends were 6 bases for V and 3 bases for J; bases not matched to a gene: 15. The CDR3 contains 17 residues. CDR1 and CDR2 from the germline V gene are GTSNPN and SVGIG (reference sequence). In nucleotides, the CDR3 is TGTGCCTGCCCCGGTAAAGGACAGGGGGCGAGGGACTATGGCTACACCTTC. As protein: CACPGKGQGARDYGYTF.

In this sample, this clonotype turned up many times. V gene TRBV20-1 combines with J gene TRBJ2-5; 8 nucleotides agree with TRBD2. The J segment lost 5 bases and the V segment lost 4 bases, leaving 6 bases of the junction unmatched. Germline V lookup: CDR1 DFQATT, CDR2 SNEGSKA (reference sequence). CDR3 length: 13 residues. The DNA of the CDR3 is TGCAGTGCTACTGGCCCGGGAGGGGAGACCCAGTACTTC. Protein: CSATGPGGETQYF.

This chain connects TRBV20-1 to TRBJ2-7, with TRBD2 identical over 10 bases. Losses at the gene ends were 8 bases for V and 4 bases for J; bases not matched to a gene: 26. From germline, CDR1 is DFQATT and CDR2 SNEGSKA (reference sequence). This CDR3 is 19 amino acids long. This chain's CDR3 is CSHWGLAGEKSRGSYEQYF. CDR3 in DNA: TGCAGTCACTGGGGTCTAGCGGGAGAAAAGAGCAGGGGAAGTTACGAGCAGTACTTC.

This chain joins TRBV7-2 and TRBJ1-3, with 11 bases fitting TRBD1. V was pared by 5 bases and J by 2 bases, with 8 bases of the junction left unmatched. The CDR3 loop spans 17 amino acids. CDR1 and CDR2 (germline): SGHTA, FQGNSA. The CDR3 DNA is TGTGCCAGCAGCCTAACTGGGGGACAGGGGGCTGGAAACACCATATATTTT. Protein: CASSLTGGQGAGNTIYF. The full variable domain, in which reference TRBV7-2 and TRBJ1-3 provide the parts outside the CDR3, is GAGVSQSPSNKVTEKGKDVELRCDPISGHTALYWYRQSLGQGLEFLIYFQGNSAPDKSGLPSDRFSAERTGGSVSTLTIQRTQQEDSAVYLCASSLTGGQGAGNTIYFGEGSWLTVV.

The V gene is TRBV5-4, the J gene TRBJ2-1, with TRBD1 matching over 8 bases. The junction had 10 bases not matched to a gene; V was cut back by 5 bases and J by 0 bases. In germline, CDR1 is SGHNT, CDR2 YYREEE (reference sequence). The CDR3 covers 17 residues. CDR3 DNA: TGTGCCAGCAGGAAGTCTCAGGGGGCCCGCTCCTACAATGAGCAGTTCTTC. The encoded protein is CASRKSQGARSYNEQFF.

V gene TRBV27 combines with J gene TRBJ1-4, with 8 bases matching TRBD1. In germline, CDR1 is MNHEY, CDR2 SMNVEV (reference sequence). The CDR3 totals 17 residues. V shed 2 bases, J shed 7 bases, and the junction held 12 bases outside the gene matches. CDR3 loop: CASSLTPGTGYGEKLFF. For the CDR3, the DNA is TGTGCCAGCAGTTTAACTCCCGGGACAGGCTATGGTGAAAAACTGTTTTTT.

This clonotype was observed many times. The chain carries TRBV2 and TRBJ1-1; 9 bases align to TRBD1. The CDR3 consists of 14 residues. CDR1 SNHLY and CDR2 FYNNEI come from the germline V gene. V lost 10 bases, J lost 4 bases, and 10 bases stayed unmatched. CDR3 bases: TGTGCCACCTACCGGGACAGGGCGATCACTGAAGCTTTCTTT. It codes for CATYRDRAITEAFF.

This clonotype has only one observation. One base away lies a much larger clone, so this may be a sequencing read error. This chain uses TRBV11-2 with TRBJ2-1; maybe TRBD2 (6 bases). Germline-derived CDR1 and CDR2 are SGHAT and FQNNGV. Trimming left V 0 bases short and J 7 bases short, with 13 bases between. The length of the CDR3 is 15 residues. The chain's CDR3 is CASSLETGGINEQFF. CDR3 bases: TGTGCCAGCAGCTTAGAGACTGGCGGGATAAATGAGCAGTTCTTC.

There are many counts of this clonotype. The V call is TRBV2, the J call TRBJ2-7; no clear D. Germline lookup yields CDR1 SNHLY and CDR2 FYNNEI. Trimming pared 6 bases from V and 4 bases from J, leaving 19 bases between. This CDR3 contains 15 residues. In nucleotides, the CDR3 is TGTGCCAGCAGCGACCGGAGTCTCACCCCATACGAGCAGTACTTC. This codes for CASSDRSLTPYEQYF.

V gene TRBV7-2 combines with J gene TRBJ2-2; no reliable D call. V lost 5 bases and J lost 5, with 12 bases in between. The CDR3 has 14 residues. Germline assignment: CDR1 SGHTA and CDR2 FQGNSA. This CDR3 reads CASSPSTQTGELFF. The CDR3 DNA reads as TGTGCCAGCAGCCCAAGTACTCAAACCGGGGAGCTGTTTTTT.

The rearrangement uses TRBV2 and TRBJ2-2, with 8 bases lining up with TRBD1. The CDR3 runs 16 residues. Germline CDR1 reads SNHLY; CDR2 reads FYNNEI. V dropped 6 bases and J dropped 6; count of bases not matched to a gene: 12. The CDR3 DNA is TGTGCCAGCAGGAAAGGGGCCTCGACAGGGGCCGGGGAGCTGTTTTTT. This gives the protein CASRKGASTGAGELFF.

V gene TRBV29-1 combines with J gene TRBJ1-2; 7 bases match TRBD1. The CDR3 length is 13 residues. Per germline, CDR1 SQVTM and CDR2 ANQGSEA. V lost 5 bases, J lost 6 bases, and 9 bases stayed unmatched. The CDR3 protein is CSVPMTGRNGYTF. Here the CDR3 DNA reads TGCAGCGTTCCAATGACAGGGAGGAATGGCTACACCTTC.